Shown below are 15 T cell receptor beta chains from a single sample sequenced in a study of vaccination effects on CD4 cells after COVID-19. Following a roughly 11-day culture, CD4+ T cells were purified. Some clones are missing from TCRdb's copy, which holds only in-frame ones; the method was immunoSEQ multiplex PCR. The table lists 45,000 to 50,000 clones, about 75% of them singletons. These receptors' targets are unknown. The starting material was CD4+ T cells from PBMCs cultured without peptide, obtained before COVID-19 vaccination. These receptors were collected from a human donor who had a prior SARS-CoV-2 infection.

The V call is TRBV7-2, the J call TRBJ2-7; 7 bases map to TRBD1. Looked up from germline, CDR1 is SGHTA and CDR2 is FQGNSA. This CDR3 region has 14 residues. With V trimmed by 1 base and J by 3 bases, 3 bases remained unmatched. The CDR3 region is CASSLDRGDYEQYF. In DNA, the CDR3 is TGTGCCAGCAGCTTAGACAGGGGAGACTACGAGCAGTACTTC.

This chain connects TRBV14 to TRBJ2-3; TRBD2 is a possible D gene (5 bases). The germline gives CDR1 SGHDN, CDR2 FVKESK. V was trimmed by 4 bases and J by 6 bases, leaving 14 bases between them. The CDR3 loop spans 14 amino acids. In DNA, the CDR3 is TGTGCCAGCAGCCGCCGGGAACGCTGGGATACGCAGTATTTT. Its translation: CASSRRERWDTQYF.

The chain uses TRBV4-1 and TRBJ1-4; D is possibly TRBD1 (6 bases). Germline CDR1 and CDR2: MGHRA and YSYEKL. The CDR3 is made up of 16 amino acids. V lost 4 bases and J lost 1, with 13 bases in between. This CDR3 is CASSRGQPVTNEKLFF. Here the CDR3 DNA reads TGCGCCAGCAGCCGAGGACAGCCGGTAACTAATGAAAAACTGTTTTTT.

The rearrangement joins TRBV7-2 to TRBJ2-3, with D unclear. Germline V gene data show CDR1 as SGHTA and CDR2 as FQGNSA. V was trimmed by 0 bases and J by 6 bases, leaving 7 bases between them. CDR3 length equals 13 residues. CDR3 amino acids: CASSLASSDTQYF. The DNA for the CDR3 is TGTGCCAGCAGCTTAGCTAGTTCGGATACGCAGTATTTT. The full variable domain, with the rest looked up from reference TRBV7-2 and TRBJ2-3, is GAGVSQSPSNKVTEKGKDVELRCDPISGHTALYWYRQSLGQGLEFLIYFQGNSAPDKSGLPSDRFSAERTGGSVSTLTIQRTQQEDSAVYLCASSLASSDTQYFGPGTRLTVL.

V is TRBV5-1 and J is TRBJ2-1; 7 bases agree with TRBD1. Germline V gene data show CDR1 as SGHRS and CDR2 as YFSETQ. V shed 4 bases and J 0 bases; nucleotides not matched to a gene: 10. The CDR3 is 17 amino acids. The CDR3 nucleotides are TGCGCCAGCAGCCCGGGGACAGCCCTGAGCTCCTACAATGAGCAGTTCTTC. Its protein is CASSPGTALSSYNEQFF.

This clone turned up a few times. The gene calls are TRBV5-1 and TRBJ2-5; D is perhaps TRBD2 (5 bases). The CDR3 sequence is 14 residues long. Germline V gives CDR1 SGHRS, CDR2 YFSETQ. Trimming stripped 1 base from V and 1 base from J, with 8 bases between. Here the CDR3 DNA reads TGCGCCAGCAGCTTGTTCGCGGGCCAAGAGACCCAGTACTTC. Its protein product is CASSLFAGQETQYF.

In this sample, this clone turned up once. The V gene is TRBV2, the J gene TRBJ2-7, with 9 positions matching TRBD1. V was pared by 4 bases and J by 3 bases, with 7 bases of the junction left unmatched. The CDR3 contains 15 residues. Germline CDR1 reads SNHLY; CDR2 reads FYNNEI. CDR3 loop: CASSVPGTGFYEQYF. The CDR3 coding sequence is TGTGCCAGCAGTGTCCCCGGGACAGGGTTCTACGAGCAGTACTTC.

The rearrangement uses TRBV21-1 and TRBJ1-2. TRBV21-1 is a listed pseudogene. The CDR3 is made up of 14 amino acids. Here the CDR3 DNA reads TGTGCCAGCAGCAAAGGACTTGGTAAAGGTGGCTACACCTTC. This translates into CASSKGLGKGGYTF.

The chain carries TRBV15 and TRBJ2-7, with D perhaps TRBD1 or TRBD2 (5 bases each). Germline values: CDR1 LNHNV, CDR2 YYDKDF (reference sequence). The V and J ends lost 3 bases and 7 bases respectively, with 22 bases between them. This CDR3 region has 16 residues. CDR3: CATSSPSWDGVVEQYF. CDR3 coding DNA: TGTGCCACCAGCAGTCCTTCTTGGGACGGAGTTGTAGAGCAGTACTTC. Full variable domain (outside the CDR3, taken from reference TRBV15 and TRBJ2-7): DAMVIQNPRYQVTQFGKPVTLSCSQTLNHNVMYWYQQKSSQAPKLLFHYYDKDFNNEADTPDNFQSRRPNTSFCFLDIRSPGLGDTAMYLCATSSPSWDGVVEQYFGPGTRLTVT.

V usage is TRBV11-2 and J usage is TRBJ1-2, with D possibly TRBD1 on 6 matching bases. This CDR3 comprises 15 residues. V lost 1 base to trimming and J lost 2 bases, with 11 bases between them. CDR1 SGHAT and CDR2 FQNNGV come from the germline V gene. CDR3 coding DNA: TGTGCCAGCAGCTTAGGGGGGGGGACAAACTATGGCTACACCTTC. Translating it yields CASSLGGGTNYGYTF.

This clone has only a few counts. The V and J genes are TRBV4-2 and TRBJ2-3; 9 bases align to TRBD2. J lost 4 bases, V lost 0 bases, and 5 bases had no gene match. Germline loops: CDR1 LGHNA, CDR2 YNFKEQ. The CDR3 has 16 residues. CDR3 residues: CASSQDSGSWPDTQYF. The DNA of the CDR3 is TGTGCCAGCAGCCAAGATAGCGGGAGTTGGCCAGATACGCAGTATTTT.

This rearrangement joins TRBV18 to TRBJ2-2; tentative D call: TRBD2 (6 bases). This CDR3 contains 17 residues. V lost 1 base to trimming and J lost 2 bases, with 14 bases between them. Germline CDR1 KGHSH, CDR2 LQKENI. Here the CDR3 reads CASSPLFYGGNTGELFF. The CDR3 DNA is TGTGCCAGCTCACCACTATTTTACGGGGGTAACACCGGGGAGCTGTTTTTT.

This clone was counted once. This chain links TRBV5-4 with TRBJ2-4, with D tentatively TRBD2 (6 bases). The CDR3 extends over 15 amino acids. Trimming stripped 2 bases from V and 5 bases from J, with 14 bases between. Germline loops: CDR1 SGHNT, CDR2 YYREEE (reference sequence). In nucleotides, the CDR3 is TGTGCCAGCAGCTTCCCTGGCGGGGACGAAAACATTCAGTACTTC. Amino acid sequence: CASSFPGGDENIQYF.

The V gene is TRBV2, the J gene TRBJ1-5, with TRBD1 identical over 9 bases. V shed 4 bases, J shed 4 bases, and the junction held 5 bases outside the gene matches. Germline V lookup: CDR1 SNHLY, CDR2 FYNNEI. The CDR3 has 15 amino acids. The CDR3 DNA reads TGTGCCAGCAGTGTCGGGACAGGGACAAATCAGCCCCAGCATTTT. Its protein is CASSVGTGTNQPQHF.

This clone was seen just once. This rearrangement joins TRBV7-9 to TRBJ2-7; D possibly matches TRBD1 or TRBD2 (5 bases each). There are 14 residues in the CDR3. The V end lost 5 bases, the J end lost 2 bases, and 13 bases lay between the germline ends. CDR1 and CDR2 (germline): SEHNR, FQNEAQ (reference sequence). CDR3 loop: CASSPGAGAYEQYF. For the CDR3, the DNA is TGTGCCAGCAGCCCCGGGGCTGGGGCCTACGAGCAGTACTTC. The complete variable domain, with remaining parts taken from reference TRBV7-9 and TRBJ2-7, reads DTGVSQNPRHKITKRGQNVTFRCDPISEHNRLYWYRQTLGQGPEFLTYFQNEAQLEKSRLLSDRFSAERPKGSFSTLEIQRTEQGDSAMYLCASSPGAGAYEQYFGPGTRLTVT.